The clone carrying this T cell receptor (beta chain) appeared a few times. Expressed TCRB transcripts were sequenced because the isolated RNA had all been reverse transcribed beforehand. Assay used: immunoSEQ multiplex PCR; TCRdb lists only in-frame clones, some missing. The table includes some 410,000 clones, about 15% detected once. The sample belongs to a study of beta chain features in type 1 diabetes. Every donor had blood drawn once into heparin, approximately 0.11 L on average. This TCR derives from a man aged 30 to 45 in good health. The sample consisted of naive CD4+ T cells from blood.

The CDR3 sequence is CASSIDWGSGYSYNEQFF. The CDR3 DNA reads TGTGCCAGTAGTATAGATTGGGGTAGCGGATACTCCTACAATGAGCAGTTCTTC. This chain uses TRBV19 with TRBJ2-1; possible D gene TRBD2, 6 bases. The CDR3 extends over 18 amino acids. V shed 0 bases and J shed 0 bases, with 15 bases lying between them. Germline assignment: CDR1 LNHDA and CDR2 SQIVND (reference sequence).